This TCR beta chain comes out of a study of graft-versus-host responses after intestinal transplantation. Clones were read by immunoSEQ multiplex PCR, and TCRdb kept only the in-frame ones, dropping some. The table has 17,000 or so clones, approximately 39% seen once. Irradiated, violet-dye-labeled stimulator cells, about 200,000 in number, were plated with about 200,000 CFSE-labeled responder cells. There are 13 residues in the CDR3. CDR1 and CDR2 (germline): SGHDN, FVKESK. Trimming pared 1 base from V and 6 bases from J, leaving 8 bases between. The material was alloreactive CD8+ T cells from a mixed lymphocyte reaction culture, obtained before intestinal transplant. Subset indicated: CFSE-low proliferating T cells sorted from approximately 6-day pre-transplant mixed lymphocyte reaction (GvH or HvG direction). This TCR was recovered from a human patient who received an intestinal transplant. The chain combines TRBV14 with TRBJ2-3; D remains unclear. Written as DNA, the CDR3 is TGTGCCAGCAGCCAAGTACAGTGGGATACGCAGTATTTT. This translates into CASSQVQWDTQYF.